The sequence of this T cell receptor (beta chain) was determined in a study of beta chain features in type 1 diabetes. Whole-study context: The patients were much like the healthy donors in age, gender and cell yields.

There are a few counts of this clone. What it binds is not known. One end of the junction does not line up with germline, which may come from a read error. Study-level findings and limits: The question left open here concerned HLA type influencing TCRB rearrangement.

Purity exceeded 95% in all sorted populations. The investigators reverse transcribed all of the isolated RNA, so they sequenced expressed TCRB transcripts. The read count averaged approximately 3.5 million across naive, central memory and regulatory T cell samples. Sequenced by immunoSEQ multiplex PCR; TCRdb stores in-frame clones only, minus some. The table has fewer than 500,000 clones, 14% seen once. This clonotype was obtained from a man aged 25 to 45 in good health. The specimen was naive CD4+ T cells from blood.

CDR3 amino acids: CASSRTGRALVGEKLFF. DNA of the CDR3: TGTGCCAGCTCCCGGACAGGACGAGCACTAGTCGGTGAAAAACTATTTTTT. V usage is TRBV18 and J usage is TRBJ1-4, with 7 bases aligning to TRBD1. Germline CDR1 KGHSH, CDR2 LQKENI. The CDR3 is made up of 17 amino acids.